This is a list of T cell receptor beta chains from one sample in a study of blood T cell repertoires in COVID-19. TCRdb keeps only in-frame clones here, not all; method: immunoSEQ multiplex PCR. In the table there are some 200,000 clones, roughly 94% of which are singletons. Material: peripheral blood. The origin of the receptors is a young man with COVID-19, enrolled during active disease. Each CDR3 is given with its conserved first and last residue. A D gene is named only where the DNA matches it firmly. Clone size is given for some rows only: seen once, a few or many times, or a class if the clone is expanded.

size: .
D: .
V: TRBV11-1
J: TRBJ2-1
DNA: TGTGCCAGCAGCATATCCAGGTACAATGAGCAGTTCTTC
CDR3: CASSISRYNEQFF

size: .
D: .
V: TRBV15
J: TRBJ2-7
DNA: TGTGCCCCAAACTACGCCTACGAGCAGTACTTC
CDR3: CAPNYAYEQYF

size: .
D: TRBD1
V: TRBV6-6
J: TRBJ2-7
DNA: TGTGCCAGCACTAAGACAGGGAGAGAGCAGTACTTC
CDR3: CASTKTGREQYF

size: .
D: .
V: TRBV19
J: TRBJ1-5
DNA: TGTGCTACCGAGGGTAGCAATCAGCCCCAGCATTTT
CDR3: CATEGSNQPQHF

size: .
D: .
V: TRBV11-2
J: TRBJ1-1
DNA: TGTGCCAGCAGCTCCCTTTCGGCTGAAGCTTTCTTT
CDR3: CASSSLSAEAFF

size: .
D: .
V: TRBV21-1
J: TRBJ1-5
DNA: TGTGCCAGCAGCAACCTTGGGACAGGGCCCAATCAGCCCCAGCATTTT
CDR3: CASSNLGTGPNQPQHF

size: few
D: TRBD2
V: TRBV10-1
J: TRBJ2-1
DNA: TGCGCCAGCAGCGACAGAGCGGGGGGCAATGAGCAGTTCTTC
CDR3: CASSDRAGGNEQFF

size: .
D: .
V: TRBV2
J: TRBJ2-2
DNA: TGTGCCAGAGACCAGACAGCTTCGAACACCGGGGAGCTGTTTTTT
CDR3: CARDQTASNTGELFF

size: .
D: TRBD1
V: TRBV2
J: TRBJ2-7
DNA: TGTGCCAGCACTGGGACAGGAGGGGGCTCTACGTTGCAGTACTTC
CDR3: CASTGTGGGSTLQYF

size: once
D: .
V: TRBV5-4
J: TRBJ1-2
DNA: TGTGCCAGCAGCCTGCTTGGCGGGGACTATGGCTACACCTTC
CDR3: CASSLLGGDYGYTF

size: .
D: .
V: TRBV7-2
J: TRBJ2-5
DNA: TGTGCCAGCACCGGGACTGTGTTACGGGAGACCCAGTACTTC
CDR3: CASTGTVLRETQYF

size: .
D: TRBD2
V: TRBV19
J: TRBJ2-3
DNA: TGTGCCAGTAGTAGGCTAGCGGGGGTTGGGGATACGCAGTATTTT
CDR3: CASSRLAGVGDTQYF

size: once
D: .
V: TRBV7-9
J: TRBJ1-1
DNA: TGTGCCAGCAGCCGGGGACTCTCCGGCACTGAAGCTTTCTTT
CDR3: CASSRGLSGTEAFF

size: once
D: .
V: TRBV30
J: TRBJ1-5
DNA: TGTGCCTGGAGTGTTAAGGGGCTTAGCAATCAGCCCCAGCATTTT
CDR3: CAWSVKGLSNQPQHF

size: .
D: TRBD1
V: TRBV14
J: TRBJ2-4
DNA: TGTGCCAGCAGCCAAGATTTTGGACAGGGGGCTAACATTCAGTACTTC
CDR3: CASSQDFGQGANIQYF

size: .
D: TRBD2
V: TRBV6-5
J: TRBJ2-1
DNA: TGTGCCAGCAGTCAAACTAGCGGGGCAGTCAATGAGCAGTTCTTC
CDR3: CASSQTSGAVNEQFF

size: .
D: .
V: TRBV18
J: TRBJ2-5
DNA: TGTGCCAGCTCAGCAATGCAGGACTTTACGAAGACCCAGTACTTC
CDR3: CASSAMQDFTKTQYF

size: .
D: .
V: TRBV5-6
J: TRBJ1-5
DNA: TGTGCCAGCAGCCTTCACGGACGGGAAAATCAGCCCCAGCATTTT
CDR3: CASSLHGRENQPQHF

size: .
D: .
V: TRBV4-1
J: TRBJ2-7
DNA: TGCGCCAGCAGCCGGACAGATGCCTACGAGCAGTACTTC
CDR3: CASSRTDAYEQYF

size: .
D: .
V: TRBV19
J: TRBJ1-1
DNA: TGTGCCAGTAGTATAGTAACAGGGTCGAACACTGAAGCTTTCTTT
CDR3: CASSIVTGSNTEAFF

size: .
D: .
V: TRBV5-4
J: TRBJ1-3
DNA: TGTGCCAGCAGCTTTAGATTCGGGGGCTCTGGAAACACCATATATTTT
CDR3: CASSFRFGGSGNTIYF

size: .
D: .
V: TRBV10-3
J: TRBJ2-2
DNA: TGTGCCATCAGAATACAGGACACCGGGGAGCTGTTTTTT
CDR3: CAIRIQDTGELFF

size: .
D: TRBD2
V: TRBV4-2
J: TRBJ2-7
DNA: TGTGCCAGCAGCCAAGCGAGCGGGGGGCCCTACGAGCAGTACTTC
CDR3: CASSQASGGPYEQYF

size: .
D: TRBD1
V: TRBV5-1
J: TRBJ2-3
DNA: TGCGCCAGCAGCTCGCGGACAGGGGGGTTGTGGGATACGCAGTATTTT
CDR3: CASSSRTGGLWDTQYF